One and the same sample provided the 21 T cell receptor beta chains below, sequenced in a study of blood T cells in healthy people across ages. Together with a sample-barcoded 5' primer, a J-beta primer mix was included in a second PCR lasting roughly 6 to 12 cycles. Each CDR3 protein gets one entry after TCRdb re-called the 5' RACE reads with MiXCR. The table has more than 1,400,000 distinct CDR3 sequences, 40% to 50% seen once. Sequencing used blood. The receptor source for this set is a woman aged 18-29 years in good health.

This clonotype appeared many times. J is TRBJ2-3 and V is TRBV29-1, with 11 bases matching TRBD2. Germline V lookup: CDR1 SQVTM, CDR2 ANQGSEA. CDR3 size: 15 residues. Trimming removed 4 bases from V and 5 bases from J; junction bases left unmatched: 8. The CDR3 here is CSVVRTSGREDTQYF. CDR3 DNA sequence: TGCAGCGTTGTTAGAACTAGCGGGAGAGAAGATACGCAGTATTTT.

This clonotype came up a few times. The V gene is TRBV29-1, the J gene TRBJ1-2; D may be TRBD1 (6 bases). The CDR3 has 11 residues. Germline loops: CDR1 SQVTM, CDR2 ANQGSEA. Trimming pared 4 bases from V and 7 bases from J, leaving 10 bases between. CDR3 residues: CSVVHRAGYTF. In DNA form, the CDR3 reads TGCAGCGTTGTGCACAGGGCTGGCTACACCTTC.

This rearrangement joins TRBV6-5 to TRBJ2-3, with TRBD1 identical over 11 bases. V was clipped by 0 bases and J by 8 bases; unmatched bases: 16. This CDR3 region has 19 residues. From germline, CDR1 is MNHEY and CDR2 SVGAGI. The CDR3 sequence is CASSYSIPDRGPISGTQYF. The CDR3 DNA sequence: TGTGCCAGCAGTTACTCGATCCCGGACAGGGGGCCGATTTCAGGTACGCAGTATTTT.

This clonotype was detected a few times. V is TRBV5-5 and J is TRBJ2-7; a possible D gene is TRBD2 (5 bases). V gave up 2 bases and J gave up 1 base, with 10 bases separating them. Germline assignment: CDR1 SGHKS and CDR2 YYEKEE (reference sequence). CDR3 length equals 14 residues. CDR3 nucleotides: TGTGCCAGCAGCTTTGAAGAGGGTTCCTACGAGCAGTACTTC. The encoded protein is CASSFEEGSYEQYF.

The chain links TRBV20-1 to TRBJ2-5; D is ambiguous. V lost 3 bases to trimming and J lost 5 bases, with 10 bases between them. The CDR3 has 12 amino acids. Germline assignment: CDR1 DFQATT and CDR2 SNEGSKA (reference sequence). CDR3: CSASRPEETQYF. DNA for the CDR3: TGCAGTGCTAGCCGGCCCGAGGAGACCCAGTACTTC.

This clonotype came up many times. The J gene is TRBJ2-7, the V gene TRBV7-8; 11 nucleotides agree with TRBD2. Germline values: CDR1 SGHVS, CDR2 FQNEAQ. The CDR3 is made up of 15 amino acids. V was pared by 5 bases and J by 1 base, with 4 bases of the junction left unmatched. DNA of the CDR3: TGTGCCAGCAGCGTTCGACTAGCGGGGTCCTACGAGCAGTACTTC. Amino acid sequence: CASSVRLAGSYEQYF.

The chain recombines TRBV3-1 with TRBJ2-7, with 9 bases matching TRBD1. Germline V gene lookup returns CDR1 LGHDT and CDR2 YNNKEL (reference sequence). The trim removed 1 base at V and 7 bases at J, leaving 2 bases unmatched. This CDR3 is 13 amino acids long. Written as DNA, the CDR3 is TGTGCCAGCAGCCAAGGGGGACAGGGAGAGCAGTACTTC. Translated: CASSQGGQGEQYF.

In this sample, this clonotype turned up a few times. V gene TRBV4-1 combines with J gene TRBJ2-2; TRBD1 is a possible D gene (6 bases). The V gene's germline CDR1 is MGHRA and CDR2 YSYEKL. The CDR3 extends over 17 amino acids. V was clipped by 3 bases and J by 4 bases, with 18 bases between them. CDR3 region: CASSQRVKQGLTGELFF. CDR3 sequence (DNA): TGCGCCAGCAGCCAGAGGGTCAAACAGGGTCTCACCGGGGAGCTGTTTTTT.

The rearrangement uses TRBV27 and TRBJ2-2; the match to TRBD1 covers 8 bases. CDR1 and CDR2 from the germline V gene are MNHEY and SMNVEV (reference sequence). Trimming removed 6 bases from V and 4 bases from J; junction bases left unmatched: 7. The CDR3 has 15 amino acids. The CDR3 DNA reads as TGTGCCAGCAGGTCCAGGGGGCTTGCCACCGGGGAGCTGTTTTTT. The encoded protein is CASRSRGLATGELFF.

A few counts support this clonotype. The chain is built from TRBV12-3 or TRBV12-4 and TRBJ2-3; perhaps TRBD2 as D (6 bases). CDR3 length equals 13 residues. Trimming cost V 7 bases and J 5 bases, with 13 bases left between them. In DNA form, the CDR3 reads TGTGCCAGCATCCTTCGGGGGAGAGATACGCAGTATTTT. Encoded protein: CASILRGRDTQYF.

The V call is TRBV3-1, the J call TRBJ2-5; D might be TRBD2 (6 bases). Trimming took 4 bases from V and 11 from J, leaving 23 bases between them. Germline CDR1 and CDR2: LGHDT and YNNKEL (reference sequence). The CDR3 consists of 15 residues. The CDR3, as DNA: TGTGCCAGCAGCCCAACCCGGGACTCCCTTTTTGAGCAGTACTTC. It is translated as CASSPTRDSLFEQYF.

V gene TRBV18 combines with J gene TRBJ2-7; the D gene could be TRBD1 or TRBD2 (5 bases each). V lost 3 bases and J lost 6, with 12 bases in between. The CDR3 length is 13 residues. Germline CDR1 is KGHSH and CDR2 is LQKENI. The CDR3 here is CASSPARGAEQYF. CDR3 in DNA: TGTGCCAGCTCACCCGCGAGGGGTGCCGAGCAGTACTTC.

The chain carries TRBV7-8 and TRBJ1-1; TRBD1 might be the D (5 bases). The germline gives CDR1 SGHVS, CDR2 FQNEAQ. The CDR3 is 14 amino acids. Trimming stripped 6 bases from V and 2 bases from J, with 13 bases between. The CDR3 DNA sequence: TGTGCCAGCAGACCGGGGGTGGTCAACACTGAAGCTTTCTTT. This translates into CASRPGVVNTEAFF. The variable domain in full, with the rest retrieved from reference TRBV7-8 and TRBJ1-1, is GAGVSQSPRYKVAKRGQDVALRCDPISGHVSLFWYQQALGQGPEFLTYFQNEAQLDKSGLPSDRFFAERPEGSVSTLKIQRTQQEDSAVYLCASRPGVVNTEAFFGQGTRLTVV.

This clonotype was observed a few times. The chain uses TRBV5-6 and TRBJ1-2; 9 bases align to TRBD1. J lost 3 bases, V lost 4 bases, and 10 bases had no gene match. The length of the CDR3 is 16 residues. Germline CDR1 SGHDT, CDR2 YYEEEE. The CDR3 DNA reads as TGTGCCAGCAGCCCTACTGGACAGGGGTACCACTATGGCTACACCTTC. Its translation is CASSPTGQGYHYGYTF. The full variable domain, in which reference TRBV5-6 and TRBJ1-2 provide the parts outside the CDR3, is DAGVTQSPTHLIKTRGQQVTLRCSPKSGHDTVSWYQQALGQGPQFIFQYYEEEERQRGNFPDRFSGHQFPNYSSELNVNALLLGDSALYLCASSPTGQGYHYGYTFGSGTRLTVV.

This clonotype showed up just a few times. This chain links TRBV6-2 or TRBV6-3 with TRBJ1-2; the D gene is possibly TRBD1 (6 bases). Germline CDR1 is MNHEY and CDR2 is SVGEGT. Trimming removed 6 bases at V and 2 bases at J, with 10 bases between. The CDR3 totals 13 residues. The CDR3 region has the DNA TGTGCCAGCAGCAAGGGGGTAAACTATGGCTACACCTTC. It encodes CASSKGVNYGYTF.

The chain uses TRBV6-1 and TRBJ2-5, with no clear D. CDR3 length: 14 residues. Germline CDR1 MNHNS, CDR2 SASEGT. V lost 7 bases and J lost 0, with 12 bases in between. The CDR3 loop reads CASKLTVYQETQYF. The DNA for the CDR3 is TGTGCCAGCAAGCTTACAGTATACCAAGAGACCCAGTACTTC.

This clonotype was seen a handful of times. The V and J genes are TRBV2 and TRBJ2-4, with D perhaps TRBD1 (6 bases). Germline CDR1 and CDR2: SNHLY and FYNNEI. This CDR3 spans 15 amino acids. The ends were cut back, 6 bases at V and 7 bases at J, with 19 bases in the middle. The CDR3 spells CASSPPGQGFNIQYF. The DNA for the CDR3 is TGTGCCAGCAGCCCCCCAGGGCAGGGGTTTAACATTCAGTACTTC.

The rearrangement links TRBV29-1 to TRBJ2-7; a weak D match, TRBD1 (5 bases). Germline-derived CDR1 and CDR2 are SQVTM and ANQGSEA. The CDR3 loop spans 13 amino acids. V was trimmed by 4 bases and J by 4 bases, leaving 14 bases between them. The CDR3 DNA sequence: TGCAGCGTTGCGGTTGGTGGGGCATACGAGCAGTACTTC. This encodes CSVAVGGAYEQYF.

This clonotype was counted a few times. The chain couples TRBV6-2 or TRBV6-3 to TRBJ2-1, with TRBD2 identical over 8 bases. CDR3 length: 16 amino acids. Germline V gives CDR1 MNHEY, CDR2 SVGEGT. The V segment lost 6 bases and the J segment 6 bases; nucleotides outside the gene matches: 13. The CDR3 DNA sequence: TGTGCCAGCAGCCCTACCCCAGCGGGAGTATCCAATGAGCAGTTCTTC. It encodes CASSPTPAGVSNEQFF.

J is TRBJ2-5 and V is TRBV7-2; 9 bases match TRBD2. Germline V gene sequence: CDR1 SGHTA, CDR2 FQGNSA. V shed 3 bases and J 5 bases; nucleotides not matched to a gene: 7. CDR3 size: 15 residues. The CDR3 here is CASSFWTSEGETQYF. The CDR3 DNA reads as TGTGCCAGCAGCTTTTGGACTAGCGAGGGGGAGACCCAGTACTTC.

The V call is TRBV12-3 or TRBV12-4, the J call TRBJ2-1, with 11 bases fitting TRBD2. Trimming took 6 bases from V and 7 from J; bases not matched to a gene: 14. CDR3 size: 17 residues. The CDR3 spells CASSLQTLAGGRNEQFF. The CDR3 DNA reads as TGTGCCAGCAGCCTACAAACGCTAGCGGGAGGACGTAATGAGCAGTTCTTC.